The table lists the clone carrying this TCR beta chain with a few counts. CDR3 length: 13 amino acids. Germline V CDR1 and CDR2: MDHEN, SYDVKM. After removal of 7 bases from V and 4 bases from J, the junction contained 6 bases not matched to a gene. During its preparation, the TCRbeta library received unique molecular identifiers. TCRdb passed the PCR reads through MiXCR, listing each CDR3 protein once. Of hundreds of thousands of distinct CDR3 sequences listed, 9.5% to 15% are singletons. This sample is drawn from a study of T-cell reconstitution after alpha-beta-depleted transplantation in children.

The material was PBMCs from the stem cell graft donor, obtained from the stem cell graft. The chain employs TRBV28 and TRBJ2-7; 8 nucleotides agree with TRBD1. This sequence was found in a human donor who donated a stem cell graft to a child with combined immunodeficiency. In DNA form, the CDR3 reads TGTGCCAGCATGGACAGGGTATTTTACGAGCAGTACTTC. It specifies CASMDRVFYEQYF.